Below are 6 T cell receptor beta chains sequenced from a single sample in a study of control samples from healthy donors and cancer patients. The repertoire was sequenced with immunoSEQ multiplex PCR; TCRdb's copy has only in-frame clones and lacks some. Among more than 75,000 clones listed, roughly 89% were seen once. The specimen sequenced was blood. These receptors all come from a man aged 50-60 years in good health.

CDR3 DNA: TGTGCCAGCAGCTTAGCGGGCGCGGGGGGGCTCGAGCAGTTCTTC. This codes for CASSLAGAGGLEQFF. The V call is TRBV7-9, the J call TRBJ2-1; 9 bases fit TRBD2. CDR3 length: 15 amino acids. Losses at the gene ends were 0 bases for V and 10 bases for J; bases not matched to a gene: 7. The germline CDR1 and CDR2 sequences are SEHNR and FQNEAQ (reference sequence).

The sample holds one count of this clone. The V gene is TRBV6-6, the J gene TRBJ2-1, with 8 bases matching TRBD1. Germline V lookup: CDR1 MNHNY, CDR2 SVGAGI (reference sequence). The CDR3 contains 15 residues. The J segment lost 8 bases and the V segment lost 6 bases, leaving 12 bases of the junction unmatched. In nucleotides, the CDR3 is TGTGCCAGCAGCAACACAGGGGGAGGACTTCATGAGCAGTTCTTC. Translated: CASSNTGGGLHEQFF.

The chain carries TRBV3-1 (or the pseudogene TRBV3-2) and TRBJ1-5, with D uncertain. Per the germline V gene, CDR1 is LGHDT and CDR2 is YNNKEL (reference sequence). This CDR3 region has 15 residues. Deletions cut 3 bases from V and 6 bases from J, with 15 bases between. Here the CDR3 reads CASSQSRALGQPQHF. For the CDR3, the DNA is TGTGCCAGCAGCCAGTCCCGGGCCCTCGGTCAGCCCCAGCATTTT.

The chain uses TRBV6-5 and TRBJ1-6; D call uncertain. Trimming cost V 9 bases and J 6 bases, with 12 bases left between them. Per germline, CDR1 MNHEY and CDR2 SVGAGI. CDR3 length: 13 amino acids. As DNA, the CDR3 is TGTGCCAGGGACCTCCGGAGTAATTCACCCCTCCACTTT. Amino acid sequence: CARDLRSNSPLHF.

The chain employs TRBV7-9 and TRBJ2-2; D uncertain. V was clipped by 1 base and J by 5 bases, with 5 bases between them. Germline V gene sequence: CDR1 SEHNR, CDR2 FQNEAQ (reference sequence). The CDR3 is 13 residues long. CDR3 nucleotides: TGTGCCAGCAGCTTAGAGACGACCGGGGAGCTGTTTTTT. Its translation is CASSLETTGELFF.

The V gene is TRBV2, the J gene TRBJ2-2, with a tentative D call TRBD2 (6 bases). V gave up 7 bases and J gave up 5 bases, with 17 bases separating them. The CDR3 has 15 amino acids. Germline CDR1 SNHLY, CDR2 FYNNEI. CDR3 region: CASMREGTGTGELFF. The CDR3 region has the DNA TGTGCCAGCATGAGAGAGGGGACTGGAACCGGGGAGCTGTTTTTT.